This TCR beta chain derives from a study of T cell responses to AZD1222 COVID-19 vaccine. Study observations and caveats: It should be noted that donors were predominantly white British and more often female, and clonal diversity was possibly underestimated. CD4 TCRs covered the whole spike, strongest at regions 160-218 and 743-854.

Profiling relied on immunoSEQ multiplex PCR, and the TCRdb table lists in-frame clones only, not all of them. In the table there are around 150,000 clones, about 87% of which are singletons. CDR1 MDHEN and CDR2 SYDVKM come from the germline V gene. V was cut by 3 bases and J by 1 base, with 15 bases left in between. The CDR3 extends over 16 amino acids. Turning to this clone: Antigen specificity is unknown.

This sequence was found in an adult in good health. The chain uses TRBV28 and TRBJ1-1; D is undetermined. Sequencing was performed on peripheral blood, taken on day 0 of AZD1222 vaccination. The CDR3 DNA reads TGTGCCAGCAGTTTTCTGGGCCCTACCTCGAACACTGAAGCTTTCTTT. It encodes CASSFLGPTSNTEAFF.